These 9 T cell receptor beta chains were all obtained from the same sample, sequenced in a study of shared clonotypes between healthy human individuals. The protocol was immunoSEQ multiplex PCR, while the TCRdb copy is restricted to in-frame clones and leaves out a portion. Of around 1.4 million clones detected, 98% appear once; the ten largest clones hold about 0.35%. Input material: naive CD4+ T cells sorted from blood. The subset: CD45RA+ positively selected. These receptors originate from a man aged 25 to 40 in good health.

V is TRBV29-1 and J is TRBJ2-3; D is perhaps TRBD2 (6 bases). V shed 4 bases and J shed 2 bases, with 16 bases lying between them. Germline V CDR1 and CDR2: SQVTM, ANQGSEA. CDR3 size: 15 residues. The CDR3, as DNA: TGCAGCGTTGGGGGCGGGGCGGGACCCACAGATACGCAGTATTTT. It translates to CSVGGGAGPTDTQYF.

This chain uses TRBV27 with TRBJ2-7; TRBD2 might be the D (6 bases). V was shortened by 5 bases and J by 1 base, with 30 bases between the two germline ends. This CDR3 contains 20 residues. CDR1 and CDR2 (germline): MNHEY, SMNVEV (reference sequence). The CDR3 bases are TGTGCCAGCAGTCCTCGGGGTATTGTGCGGGGTCCGCTGGGGTCCTACGAGCAGTACTTC. It is translated as CASSPRGIVRGPLGSYEQYF.

J is TRBJ2-1 and V is TRBV11-3, with D uncertain. The CDR3 runs 13 residues. The germline gives CDR1 SGHNT, CDR2 YENEEA. V shed 4 bases and J shed 6 bases, with 10 bases lying between them. CDR3 sequence (DNA): TGTGCCAGCAGCTCCAACCTCGGCAATGAGCAGTTCTTC. This translates into CASSSNLGNEQFF.

This chain links TRBV5-1 with TRBJ2-6; TRBD1 or TRBD2 may be the D gene (5 bases each). The CDR3 spans 17 residues. From germline, CDR1 is SGHRS and CDR2 YFSETQ. V lost 1 base to trimming and J lost 0 bases, with 11 bases between them. CDR3 DNA sequence: TGCGCCAGCAGCTTGCGAGGGGCCCTCTCTGGGGCCAACGTCCTGACTTTC. Translating it yields CASSLRGALSGANVLTF. Using reference TRBV5-1 and TRBJ2-6 for the parts outside the CDR3, the full variable domain is KAGVTQTPRYLIKTRGQQVTLSCSPISGHRSVSWYQQTPGQGLQFLFEYFSETQRNKGNFPGRFSGRQFSNSRSEMNVSTLELGDSALYLCASSLRGALSGANVLTFGAGSRLTVL.

This CDR3 is CASSKRQHTEKLFF. DNA for the CDR3: TGTGCCAGTAGTAAACGACAGCATACTGAAAAACTGTTTTTT. The genes are TRBV19 and TRBJ1-4; tentatively, D is TRBD1 (5 bases). Looked up from germline, CDR1 is LNHDA and CDR2 is SQIVND (reference sequence). The CDR3 loop spans 14 amino acids. The germline V and J ends were trimmed by 4 bases and 7 bases, with 13 bases remaining between them.

With regard to this clone: Other nucleotide sequences in the sample specify the same CDR3. The chain employs TRBV5-1 and TRBJ2-3; D tentatively reads TRBD1 or TRBD2 (5 bases each). Trimming pared 3 bases from V and 0 bases from J, leaving 8 bases between. Germline V gene sequence: CDR1 SGHRS, CDR2 YFSETQ. The CDR3 is 14 amino acids. The CDR3 is CASSSRGSTDTQYF. The DNA of the CDR3 is TGCGCCAGCAGCTCGAGGGGTAGCACAGATACGCAGTATTTT. Using reference TRBV5-1 and TRBJ2-3 for the parts outside the CDR3, the full variable domain is KAGVTQTPRYLIKTRGQQVTLSCSPISGHRSVSWYQQTPGQGLQFLFEYFSETQRNKGNFPGRFSGRQFSNSRSEMNVSTLELGDSALYLCASSSRGSTDTQYFGPGTRLTVL.

On this clone: Sequence at one end of the junction differs from germline and may be a read error. The chain joins TRBV7-9 to TRBJ1-2; D ambiguous. The CDR3 runs to 8 residues. Germline V lookup: CDR1 SEHNR, CDR2 FQNEAQ (reference sequence). In DNA, the CDR3 is TGTGCCAGCAGCCCGCCCAATTTC. Protein product: CASSPPNF.

The V call is TRBV5-1, the J call TRBJ2-1, with D perhaps matching TRBD1 or TRBD2 (5 bases each). Germline V lookup: CDR1 SGHRS, CDR2 YFSETQ. With 3 bases removed from V and 6 bases from J, the gap between germline ends came to 7 bases. This CDR3 has 12 amino acids. The chain's CDR3 is CASSSGTNEQFF. The CDR3 DNA sequence: TGCGCCAGCAGCTCGGGGACCAATGAGCAGTTCTTC.

J is TRBJ2-4 and V is TRBV19, with D unresolved. Germline V gives CDR1 LNHDA, CDR2 SQIVND (reference sequence). Trimming shortened V by 3 bases and J by 7 bases, and 16 bases separated the two germline ends. This CDR3 is built from 15 residues. The CDR3 DNA follows: TGTGCCAGTAGTATCGGACCTGCAATAGGGAACATTCAGTACTTC. This gives the protein CASSIGPAIGNIQYF. The variable domain in full, completed from reference TRBV19 and TRBJ2-4, reads DGGITQSPKYLFRKEGQNVTLSCEQNLNHDAMYWYRQDPGQGLRLIYYSQIVNDFQKGDIAEGYSVSREKKESFPLTVTSAQKNPTAFYLCASSIGPAIGNIQYFGAGTRLSVL.